One TCR beta chain is described in this entry. Antigen specificity is unknown. The PCR contained 60 Vbeta and 13 Jbeta primers. Only in-frame clones appear in the TCRdb table, and some are missing; sequencing was by immunoSEQ multiplex PCR. Of under 200,000 clones in the sample, over 60% were seen once. This sample stems from a study of cytomegalovirus exposure and HLA in healthy donors. Notes on the study in general: Near-uniform donor sequencing depth was presumed by presence/absence analyses.

Healthy bone marrow donors made up the donors. The CDR3 loop spans 14 amino acids. V trimming: 10 bases; J trimming: 10 bases; junction bases outside the gene matches: 14. From germline, CDR1 is MDHEN and CDR2 SYDVKM. The sequenced sample consisted of PBMCs. This clonotype was obtained from a girl aged 5-17 years in good health and CMV-seronegative. The V and J genes are TRBV28 and TRBJ2-1, with TRBD2 identical over 9 bases. CDR3 DNA sequence: TGTGCCACCTGCCCCGCGGGGGGGTTCGAAGAGCAGTTCTTC. Translation: CATCPAGGFEEQFF.